This T cell receptor (beta chain) was recorded in a study of T cell repertoires in cytomegalovirus infection. TCRdb re-derived calls from the reads in MiXCR, one entry per CDR3 protein. The repertoire holds about 330,000 distinct CDR3 sequences, with roughly a third as singletons. Only a few counts were recorded for this clonotype. Its target is unknown. V gave up 1 base and J gave up 1 base, with 11 bases separating them. Germline V CDR1 and CDR2: SGHVS, FQNEAQ. CDR3 length: 16 residues. V and J are TRBV7-8 and TRBJ1-5; no clear D gene. This TCR was sampled from a human donor in good health (CMV status not recorded). Some clones in this sample may be carry-over from other donors' samples. This material consisted of cultured PBMCs, taken from culture after CMV antigen stimulation. The CDR3 spells CASSLVWPKSNQPQHF. The CDR3 coding sequence is TGTGCCAGCAGCTTAGTGTGGCCGAAAAGCAATCAGCCCCAGCATTTT.